Listed below are T cell receptor beta chains from one sample, sequenced in a study of cytomegalovirus exposure and HLA in healthy donors. Produced via immunoSEQ multiplex PCR; TCRdb's table is partial and in-frame only. The table has about 120,000 clones, approximately 80% seen once; the top ten hold more than 0.2%. Sequenced: PBMCs. These receptor sequences come from a man aged 50-60 years in good health and CMV-seronegative. CDR3s include the opening cysteine and the closing phenylalanine or tryptophan. The order of the fields is V gene, clone size, J gene, D gene, CDR3 protein, CDR3 DNA. D genes are given only for firm matches. Size values are once, few and many counts, or a class for expanded clones, and some rows have none.

v_call: TRBV28; clone_size: -; j_call: TRBJ2-5; d_call: TRBD1; cdr3_aa: CASSFPGTGRLGTQYF; cdr3_nt: TGTGCCAGCAGTTTCCCCGGGACAGGGCGATTGGGGACCCAGTACTTC
v_call: TRBV2; clone_size: -; j_call: TRBJ2-7; d_call: -; cdr3_aa: CASSKEGSYEQYF; cdr3_nt: TGTGCCAGCTCGAAGGAGGGCTCCTACGAGCAGTACTTC
v_call: TRBV14; clone_size: -; j_call: TRBJ2-5; d_call: TRBD2; cdr3_aa: CASSKSSAGAETQYF; cdr3_nt: TGTGCCAGCAGCAAAAGTTCAGCGGGAGCTGAGACCCAGTACTTC
v_call: TRBV15; clone_size: few; j_call: TRBJ2-3; d_call: -; cdr3_aa: CATSRGRADGLAADTQYF; cdr3_nt: TGTGCCACCAGCAGAGGTAGGGCCGATGGGCTAGCAGCAGATACGCAGTATTTT
v_call: TRBV6-1; clone_size: -; j_call: TRBJ2-1; d_call: -; cdr3_aa: CASSEGQGGYNEQFF; cdr3_nt: TGTGCCAGCAGTGAAGGCCAGGGAGGATACAATGAGCAGTTCTTC
v_call: TRBV18; clone_size: -; j_call: TRBJ2-3; d_call: -; cdr3_aa: CASSPPSGTDTQYF; cdr3_nt: TGTGCCAGCTCACCACCTTCAGGCACAGATACGCAGTATTTT
v_call: TRBV7-9; clone_size: -; j_call: TRBJ1-1; d_call: -; cdr3_aa: CASSLDARQNTEAFF; cdr3_nt: TGTGCCAGCAGCTTAGACGCCAGACAGAACACTGAGGCTTTCTTT
v_call: TRBV6-5; clone_size: -; j_call: TRBJ2-3; d_call: -; cdr3_aa: CASRRAGDTQYF; cdr3_nt: TGTGCCAGCCGTAGGGCAGGGGATACGCAGTATTTT
v_call: TRBV7-9; clone_size: -; j_call: TRBJ2-5; d_call: -; cdr3_aa: CASSLGRVGETQYF; cdr3_nt: TGTGCCAGCAGCTTAGGGCGGGTAGGCGAGACCCAGTACTTC
v_call: TRBV4-2; clone_size: -; j_call: TRBJ2-5; d_call: -; cdr3_aa: CASSPSPSVGTETQYF; cdr3_nt: TGTGCCAGCAGCCCTAGTCCAAGCGTCGGAACGGAGACCCAGTACTTC
v_call: TRBV28; clone_size: -; j_call: TRBJ2-3; d_call: -; cdr3_aa: CAVGRGGTDTQYF; cdr3_nt: TGTGCCGTTGGGAGGGGGGGCACAGATACGCAGTATTTT
v_call: TRBV4-2; clone_size: once; j_call: TRBJ1-2; d_call: -; cdr3_aa: CASSYETSVGGAGYTF; cdr3_nt: TGTGCCAGCAGCTACGAAACCTCAGTCGGAGGTGCTGGCTACACCTTC
v_call: TRBV27; clone_size: -; j_call: TRBJ2-7; d_call: TRBD2; cdr3_aa: CASSLSNPSGTYEQYF; cdr3_nt: TGTGCCAGCAGTTTAAGCAACCCTAGCGGAACCTACGAGCAGTACTTC
v_call: TRBV6-6; clone_size: -; j_call: TRBJ2-1; d_call: TRBD2; cdr3_aa: CASSRNPGGGNNEQFF; cdr3_nt: TGTGCCAGCAGCCGGAACCCGGGCGGGGGTAACAATGAGCAGTTCTTC
v_call: TRBV6-5; clone_size: -; j_call: TRBJ2-7; d_call: -; cdr3_aa: CASSRDLREQYF; cdr3_nt: TGTGCCAGCAGTCGGGACTTAAGGGAGCAGTACTTC
v_call: TRBV7-9; clone_size: few; j_call: TRBJ1-5; d_call: TRBD1; cdr3_aa: CASSQGTGGTNSNQPQHF; cdr3_nt: TGTGCCAGCAGCCAAGGGACAGGGGGAACTAATAGCAATCAGCCCCAGCATTTT
v_call: TRBV4-1; clone_size: -; j_call: TRBJ1-4; d_call: -; cdr3_aa: CASSQGRASEKLFF; cdr3_nt: TGCGCCAGCAGCCAAGGCAGGGCGTCGGAAAAACTGTTTTTT
v_call: TRBV4-3; clone_size: -; j_call: TRBJ2-7; d_call: TRBD1; cdr3_aa: CASSQVAPGGGSYEQYF; cdr3_nt: TGCGCCAGCAGCCAAGTGGCCCCAGGGGGCGGATCCTACGAGCAGTACTTC
v_call: TRBV27; clone_size: -; j_call: TRBJ2-7; d_call: TRBD1; cdr3_aa: CASSSWDRYYEQYF; cdr3_nt: TGTGCCAGCAGTTCTTGGGACAGATACTACGAGCAGTACTTC
v_call: TRBV30; clone_size: -; j_call: TRBJ1-4; d_call: -; cdr3_aa: CAWSPPQTDEKLFF; cdr3_nt: TGTGCCTGGAGTCCTCCCCAGACAGATGAAAAACTGTTTTTT
v_call: TRBV15; clone_size: -; j_call: TRBJ2-2; d_call: TRBD2; cdr3_aa: CATSSGGPNTGELFF; cdr3_nt: TGTGCCACCTCCTCGGGAGGGCCGAACACCGGGGAGCTGTTTTTT
v_call: TRBV9; clone_size: -; j_call: TRBJ1-1; d_call: -; cdr3_aa: CASSLGRGNTEAFF; cdr3_nt: TGTGCCAGCAGCCTAGGAAGGGGGAACACTGAAGCTTTCTTT
v_call: TRBV28; clone_size: few; j_call: TRBJ2-2; d_call: TRBD1; cdr3_aa: CASRGDGTGKTGELFF; cdr3_nt: TGTGCCAGCAGGGGAGATGGGACAGGGAAGACCGGGGAGCTGTTTTTT
v_call: TRBV7-4; clone_size: -; j_call: TRBJ2-3; d_call: -; cdr3_aa: CASSITLPTGVTDTQYF; cdr3_nt: TGTGCCAGCAGCATAACTCTCCCTACGGGAGTAACAGATACGCAGTATTTT
v_call: TRBV9; clone_size: -; j_call: TRBJ2-3; d_call: -; cdr3_aa: CASSVDVGGTDTQYF; cdr3_nt: TGTGCCAGCAGCGTAGATGTGGGGGGTACAGATACGCAGTATTTT
v_call: TRBV7-6; clone_size: -; j_call: TRBJ2-1; d_call: TRBD2; cdr3_aa: CASSLGGAGGPGEQFF; cdr3_nt: TGTGCCAGCAGCCTCGGTGGGGCGGGAGGGCCCGGTGAGCAGTTCTTC
v_call: TRBV15; clone_size: few; j_call: TRBJ2-7; d_call: TRBD1; cdr3_aa: CATSVAGGYEQYF; cdr3_nt: TGTGCCACCAGCGTTGCAGGGGGCTACGAGCAGTACTTC
v_call: TRBV28; clone_size: -; j_call: TRBJ2-7; d_call: TRBD1; cdr3_aa: CASSGLGTGGAFGSYEQYF; cdr3_nt: TGTGCCAGCAGTGGGCTGGGGACAGGGGGCGCGTTCGGCTCCTACGAGCAGTACTTC
v_call: TRBV27; clone_size: few; j_call: TRBJ1-6; d_call: -; cdr3_aa: CASSGGGSGRSYNSPLHF; cdr3_nt: TGTGCCAGCAGTGGGGGCGGAAGTGGCAGATCCTATAATTCACCCCTCCACTTT
v_call: TRBV27; clone_size: -; j_call: TRBJ2-7; d_call: TRBD2; cdr3_aa: CASSFGGSYEQYF; cdr3_nt: TGTGCCAGCAGTTTCGGGGGGTCCTACGAGCAGTACTTC
v_call: TRBV11-1; clone_size: -; j_call: TRBJ2-7; d_call: -; cdr3_aa: CASSTSGTLSYEQYF; cdr3_nt: TGTGCCAGCAGCACCTCCGGGACACTCTCCTACGAGCAGTACTTC
v_call: TRBV9; clone_size: -; j_call: TRBJ2-5; d_call: TRBD1; cdr3_aa: CASSGRTGGVETQYF; cdr3_nt: TGTGCCAGCAGCGGCCGGACAGGGGGCGTAGAGACCCAGTACTTC
v_call: TRBV2; clone_size: -; j_call: TRBJ2-1; d_call: -; cdr3_aa: CASTQGQRIYNEQFF; cdr3_nt: TGTGCCAGCACGCAAGGACAACGAATCTACAATGAGCAGTTCTTC
v_call: TRBV7-3; clone_size: once; j_call: TRBJ2-1; d_call: TRBD1; cdr3_aa: CASSLRQGMRNEQFF; cdr3_nt: TGTGCCAGCAGCTTAAGACAGGGAATGAGGAATGAGCAGTTCTTC
v_call: TRBV6-1; clone_size: -; j_call: TRBJ1-3; d_call: -; cdr3_aa: CASSVGGDRKGHTIYF; cdr3_nt: TGTGCCAGCAGTGTGGGGGGAGATCGTAAAGGGCACACCATATATTTT
v_call: TRBV30; clone_size: -; j_call: TRBJ2-1; d_call: -; cdr3_aa: CAWTPREPLYNEQFF; cdr3_nt: TGTGCCTGGACCCCTCGGGAGCCCTTGTACAATGAGCAGTTCTTC
v_call: TRBV6-4; clone_size: -; j_call: TRBJ1-2; d_call: TRBD1; cdr3_aa: CASSNDRGYGYTF; cdr3_nt: TGTGCCAGCAGTAACGACAGGGGATATGGCTACACCTTC